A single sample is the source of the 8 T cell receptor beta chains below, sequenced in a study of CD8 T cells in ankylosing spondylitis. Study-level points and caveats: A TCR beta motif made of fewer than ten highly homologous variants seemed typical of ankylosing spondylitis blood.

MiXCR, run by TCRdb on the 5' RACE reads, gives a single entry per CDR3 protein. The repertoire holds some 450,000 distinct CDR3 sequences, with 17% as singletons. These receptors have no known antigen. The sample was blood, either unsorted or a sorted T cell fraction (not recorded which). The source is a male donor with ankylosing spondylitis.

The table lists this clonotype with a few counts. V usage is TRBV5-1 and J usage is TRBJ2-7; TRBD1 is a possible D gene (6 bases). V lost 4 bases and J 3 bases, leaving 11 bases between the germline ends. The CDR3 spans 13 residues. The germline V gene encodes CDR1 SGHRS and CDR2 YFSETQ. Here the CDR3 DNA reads TGCGCCAGCAGCCCAGGGGATGGCTACGAGCAGTACTTC. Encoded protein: CASSPGDGYEQYF.

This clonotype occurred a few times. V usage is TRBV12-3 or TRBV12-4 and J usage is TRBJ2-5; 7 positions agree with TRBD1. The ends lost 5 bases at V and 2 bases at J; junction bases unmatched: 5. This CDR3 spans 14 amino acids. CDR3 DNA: TGTGCCAGCAGTCTAAGCAGGGGGCAAGAGACCCAGTACTTC. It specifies CASSLSRGQETQYF.

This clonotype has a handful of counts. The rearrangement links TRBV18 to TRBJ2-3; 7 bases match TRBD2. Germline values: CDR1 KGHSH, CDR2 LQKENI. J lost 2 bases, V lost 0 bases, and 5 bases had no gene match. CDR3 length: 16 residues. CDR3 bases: TGTGCCAGCTCACCACCAGGCGGGAGAGTCACAGATACGCAGTATTTT. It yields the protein CASSPPGGRVTDTQYF.

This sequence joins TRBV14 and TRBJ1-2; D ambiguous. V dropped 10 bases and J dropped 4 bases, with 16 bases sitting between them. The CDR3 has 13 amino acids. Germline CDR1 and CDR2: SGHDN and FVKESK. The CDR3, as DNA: TGTGCCACCGCGGTCGGGAAAGTCTATGGCTACACCTTC. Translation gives CATAVGKVYGYTF.

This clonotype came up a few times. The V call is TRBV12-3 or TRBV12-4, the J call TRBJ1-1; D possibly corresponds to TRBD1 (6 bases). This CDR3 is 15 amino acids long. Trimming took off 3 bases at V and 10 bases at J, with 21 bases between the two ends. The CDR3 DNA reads TGTGCCAGCAGTTTCTTCGGTGGCAAAGCAGGGGCAGCTTTCTTT. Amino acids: CASSFFGGKAGAAFF.

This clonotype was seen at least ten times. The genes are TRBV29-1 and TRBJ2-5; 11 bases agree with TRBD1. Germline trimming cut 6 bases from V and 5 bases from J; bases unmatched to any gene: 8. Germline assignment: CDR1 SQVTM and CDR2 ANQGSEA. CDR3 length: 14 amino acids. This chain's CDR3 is CSVFRTGGRETQYF. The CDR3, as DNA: TGCAGCGTCTTCCGGACAGGGGGCAGGGAGACCCAGTACTTC.

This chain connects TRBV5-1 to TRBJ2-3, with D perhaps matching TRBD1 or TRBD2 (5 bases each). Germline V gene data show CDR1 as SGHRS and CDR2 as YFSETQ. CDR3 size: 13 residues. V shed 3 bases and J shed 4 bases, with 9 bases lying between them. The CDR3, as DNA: TGCGCCAGCAGCTGGGGGAACCCAGATACGCAGTATTTT. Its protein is CASSWGNPDTQYF.

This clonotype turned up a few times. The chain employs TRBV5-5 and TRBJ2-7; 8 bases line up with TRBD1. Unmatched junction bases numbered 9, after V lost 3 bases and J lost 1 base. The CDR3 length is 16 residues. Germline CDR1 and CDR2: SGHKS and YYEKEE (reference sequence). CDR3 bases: TGTGCCAGCAGCTGGGGACAGGACCTAATATCCTACGAGCAGTACTTC. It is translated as CASSWGQDLISYEQYF.